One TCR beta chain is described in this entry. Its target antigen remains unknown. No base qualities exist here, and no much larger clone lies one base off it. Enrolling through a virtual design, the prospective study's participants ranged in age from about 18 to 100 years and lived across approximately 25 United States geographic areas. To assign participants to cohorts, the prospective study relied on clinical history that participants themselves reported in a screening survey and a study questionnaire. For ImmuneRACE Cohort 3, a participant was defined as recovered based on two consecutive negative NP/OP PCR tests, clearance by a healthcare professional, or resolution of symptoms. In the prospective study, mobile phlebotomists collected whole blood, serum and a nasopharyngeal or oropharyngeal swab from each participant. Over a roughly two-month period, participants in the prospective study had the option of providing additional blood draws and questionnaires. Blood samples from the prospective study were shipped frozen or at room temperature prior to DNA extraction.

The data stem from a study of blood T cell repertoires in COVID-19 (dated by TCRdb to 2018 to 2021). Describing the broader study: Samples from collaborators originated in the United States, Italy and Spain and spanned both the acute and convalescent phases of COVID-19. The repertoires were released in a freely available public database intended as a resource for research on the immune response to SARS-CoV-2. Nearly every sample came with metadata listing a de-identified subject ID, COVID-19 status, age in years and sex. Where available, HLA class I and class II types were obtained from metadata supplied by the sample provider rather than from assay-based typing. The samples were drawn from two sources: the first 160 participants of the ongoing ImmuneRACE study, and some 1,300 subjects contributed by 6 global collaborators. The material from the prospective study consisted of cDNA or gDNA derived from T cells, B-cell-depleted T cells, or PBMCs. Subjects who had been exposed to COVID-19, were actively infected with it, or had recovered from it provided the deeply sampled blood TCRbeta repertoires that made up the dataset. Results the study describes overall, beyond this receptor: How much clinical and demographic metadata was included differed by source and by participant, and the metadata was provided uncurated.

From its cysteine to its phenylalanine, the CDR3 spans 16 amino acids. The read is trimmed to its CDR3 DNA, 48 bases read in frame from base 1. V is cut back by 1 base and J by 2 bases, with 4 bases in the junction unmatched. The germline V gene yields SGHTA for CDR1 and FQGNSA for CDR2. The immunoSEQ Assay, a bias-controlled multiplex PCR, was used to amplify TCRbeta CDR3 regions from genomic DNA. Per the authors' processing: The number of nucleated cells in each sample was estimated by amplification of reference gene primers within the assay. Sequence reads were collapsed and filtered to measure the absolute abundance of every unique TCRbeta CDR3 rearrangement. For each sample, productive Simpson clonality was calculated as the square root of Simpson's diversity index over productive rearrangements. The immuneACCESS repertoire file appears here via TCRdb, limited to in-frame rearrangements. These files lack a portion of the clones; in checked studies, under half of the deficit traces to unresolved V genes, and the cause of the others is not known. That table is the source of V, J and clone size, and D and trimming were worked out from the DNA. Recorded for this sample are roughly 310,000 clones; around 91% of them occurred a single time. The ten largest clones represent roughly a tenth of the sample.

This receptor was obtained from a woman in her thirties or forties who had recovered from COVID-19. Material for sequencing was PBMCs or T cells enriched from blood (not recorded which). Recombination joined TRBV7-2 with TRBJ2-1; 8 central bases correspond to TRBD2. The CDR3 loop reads CASSLVGGGTYNEQFF. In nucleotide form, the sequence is TGTGCCAGCAGCTTAGTGGGCGGGGGGACCTACAATGAGCAGTTCTTC. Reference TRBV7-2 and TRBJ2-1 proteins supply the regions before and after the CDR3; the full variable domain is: GAGVSQSPSNKVTEKGKDVELRCDPISGHTALYWYRQSLGQGLEFLIYFQGNSAPDKSGLPSDRFSAERTGGSVSTLTIQRTQQEDSAVYLCASSLVGGGTYNEQFFGPGTRLTVL.